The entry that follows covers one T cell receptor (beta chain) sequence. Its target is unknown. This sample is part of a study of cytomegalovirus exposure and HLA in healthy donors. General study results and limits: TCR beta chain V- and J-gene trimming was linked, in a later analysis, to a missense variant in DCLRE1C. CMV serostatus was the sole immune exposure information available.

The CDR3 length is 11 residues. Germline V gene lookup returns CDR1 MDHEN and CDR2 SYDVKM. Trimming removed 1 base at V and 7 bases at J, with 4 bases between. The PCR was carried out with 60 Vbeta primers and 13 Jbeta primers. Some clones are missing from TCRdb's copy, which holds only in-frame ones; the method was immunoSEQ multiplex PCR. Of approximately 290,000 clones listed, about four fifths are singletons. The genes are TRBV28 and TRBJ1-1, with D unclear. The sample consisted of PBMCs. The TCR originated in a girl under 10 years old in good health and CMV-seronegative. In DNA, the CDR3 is TGTGCCAGCAGTTTATCGCGTGAAGCTTTCTTT. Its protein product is CASSLSREAFF.